A selection of T cell receptor beta chains follows, all from one sample in a study of blood T cell repertoires in COVID-19. Method: immunoSEQ multiplex PCR; TCRdb's copy keeps in-frame clones and lacks some. The sample holds some 200,000 clones; 80% are singletons and the top ten take about 5.5%. The sequenced sample consisted of peripheral blood. The receptors were gathered from a woman aged 70 to 79 with acute or convalescent COVID-19. Both conserved end residues are part of each CDR3. Fields, in order: D gene, V gene, clone size, J gene, CDR3 protein, CDR3 DNA. A D gene is named only where the DNA matches it firmly. Clone size appears in some rows only: once, few, many, or a class for an expanded clone.

d_gene: -
v_gene: TRBV3-1/TRBV3-2
abundance: -
j_gene: TRBJ1-4
CDR3aa: CASSQAFDEKLFF
CDR3nt: TGTGCCAGCAGCCAAGCGTTCGATGAAAAACTGTTTTTT

d_gene: -
v_gene: TRBV11-2
abundance: -
j_gene: TRBJ1-2
CDR3aa: CASSLAWGDYGYTF
CDR3nt: TGTGCCAGCAGCTTAGCGTGGGGAGACTATGGCTACACCTTC

d_gene: TRBD2
v_gene: TRBV18
abundance: -
j_gene: TRBJ2-1
CDR3aa: CASSLTGTTGEQFF
CDR3nt: TGTGCCAGCTCTCTAACCGGGACTACCGGTGAGCAGTTCTTC

d_gene: TRBD2
v_gene: TRBV6-5
abundance: few
j_gene: TRBJ2-7
CDR3aa: CASSYSTSGRAYEQYF
CDR3nt: TGTGCCAGCAGTTACTCGACTAGCGGGAGGGCCTACGAGCAGTACTTC

d_gene: -
v_gene: TRBV30
abundance: -
j_gene: TRBJ1-3
CDR3aa: CAWRSGGNTIYF
CDR3nt: TGTGCCTGGAGGTCGGGTGGAAACACCATATATTTT

d_gene: -
v_gene: TRBV10-3
abundance: -
j_gene: TRBJ2-1
CDR3aa: CAISGQATTYNEQFF
CDR3nt: TGTGCCATCAGTGGACAGGCAACAACCTACAATGAGCAGTTCTTC

d_gene: -
v_gene: TRBV2
abundance: -
j_gene: TRBJ1-2
CDR3aa: CASIVGGEYGYTF
CDR3nt: TGTGCCAGCATTGTGGGGGGAGAGTATGGCTACACCTTC

d_gene: -
v_gene: TRBV5-4
abundance: -
j_gene: TRBJ2-7
CDR3aa: CASSLGGRPNIEQYF
CDR3nt: TGTGCCAGCAGCCTCGGGGGGCGTCCCAACATCGAGCAGTACTTC

d_gene: -
v_gene: TRBV2
abundance: few
j_gene: TRBJ1-3
CDR3aa: CASSPLGGSGNTIYF
CDR3nt: TGTGCCAGCAGTCCCCTCGGGGGTTCTGGAAACACCATATATTTT

d_gene: -
v_gene: TRBV4-1
abundance: -
j_gene: TRBJ1-3
CDR3aa: CASSQEGLHSGNTIYF
CDR3nt: TGCGCCAGCAGCCAGGAGGGCCTCCACTCTGGAAACACCATATATTTT

d_gene: -
v_gene: TRBV5-5
abundance: -
j_gene: TRBJ1-1
CDR3aa: CASVQLGDTEAFF
CDR3nt: TGTGCCAGCGTCCAGTTGGGAGACACTGAAGCTTTCTTT

d_gene: -
v_gene: TRBV13
abundance: -
j_gene: TRBJ1-2
CDR3aa: CASSYQPQAHGYTF
CDR3nt: TGTGCCAGCAGCTACCAGCCCCAAGCGCATGGCTACACCTTC

d_gene: -
v_gene: TRBV14
abundance: once
j_gene: TRBJ1-1
CDR3aa: CASSAHRDGAGEAFF
CDR3nt: TGTGCCAGCAGCGCCCACAGGGATGGGGCAGGTGAAGCTTTCTTT

d_gene: TRBD2
v_gene: TRBV10-3
abundance: once
j_gene: TRBJ2-7
CDR3aa: CAISEYGMASGEEQYF
CDR3nt: TGTGCCATCAGTGAGTACGGTATGGCTAGCGGAGAGGAGCAGTACTTC

d_gene: TRBD2
v_gene: TRBV5-1
abundance: once
j_gene: TRBJ2-2
CDR3aa: CASSRAGGNTGELFF
CDR3nt: TGCGCCAGCAGTCGAGCGGGAGGAAACACCGGGGAGCTGTTTTTT

d_gene: -
v_gene: TRBV5-1
abundance: -
j_gene: TRBJ2-5
CDR3aa: CASSLWGDQETQYF
CDR3nt: TGCGCCAGCAGCTTGTGGGGCGACCAAGAGACCCAGTACTTC

d_gene: -
v_gene: TRBV3-1/TRBV3-2
abundance: -
j_gene: TRBJ1-4
CDR3aa: CASSQRGGNEKLFF
CDR3nt: TGTGCCAGCAGCCAAAGGGGAGGAAATGAAAAACTGTTTTTT

d_gene: -
v_gene: TRBV6-1
abundance: -
j_gene: TRBJ1-1
CDR3aa: CASSEMGGITEAFF
CDR3nt: TGTGCCAGCAGTGAAATGGGGGGTATCACTGAAGCTTTCTTT

d_gene: TRBD1
v_gene: TRBV5-4
abundance: -
j_gene: TRBJ1-5
CDR3aa: CASSPGTGVNQPQHF
CDR3nt: TGTGCCAGCAGCCCCGGGACAGGAGTCAATCAGCCCCAGCATTTT

d_gene: TRBD1
v_gene: TRBV10-1
abundance: many
j_gene: TRBJ2-7
CDR3aa: CASSSFDRDGTYEQYF
CDR3nt: TGCGCCAGCAGTTCCTTCGACAGGGATGGGACCTACGAGCAGTACTTC

d_gene: TRBD1
v_gene: TRBV28
abundance: -
j_gene: TRBJ2-6
CDR3aa: CASSLPGTGTSGANVLTF
CDR3nt: TGTGCCAGCAGTTTGCCCGGGACAGGTACCTCTGGGGCCAACGTCCTGACTTTC

d_gene: -
v_gene: TRBV28
abundance: -
j_gene: TRBJ2-7
CDR3aa: CASSLYTNYEQYF
CDR3nt: TGTGCCAGCAGTTTATACACGAACTACGAGCAGTACTTC

d_gene: TRBD1
v_gene: TRBV28
abundance: -
j_gene: TRBJ1-2
CDR3aa: CASSSPGDRAHYGYTF
CDR3nt: TGTGCCAGCAGTTCCCCCGGAGACAGGGCTCACTATGGCTACACCTTC

d_gene: TRBD1
v_gene: TRBV7-9
abundance: -
j_gene: TRBJ1-2
CDR3aa: CASSLAGGRGYTF
CDR3nt: TGTGCCAGCAGCTTAGCAGGGGGCAGGGGCTACACCTTC

d_gene: -
v_gene: TRBV19
abundance: once
j_gene: TRBJ2-2
CDR3aa: CASSIGPRGGELFF
CDR3nt: TGTGCCAGTAGTATAGGCCCGCGGGGCGGGGAGCTGTTTTTT

d_gene: -
v_gene: TRBV28
abundance: -
j_gene: TRBJ1-6
CDR3aa: CASSFPRDPSNNSPLHF
CDR3nt: TGTGCCAGCAGTTTTCCGCGGGACCCCTCAAATAATTCACCCCTCCACTTT

d_gene: TRBD1
v_gene: TRBV2
abundance: -
j_gene: TRBJ1-6
CDR3aa: CAPRDRLNSPLHF
CDR3nt: TGTGCCCCCCGGGACAGGCTTAATTCACCCCTCCACTTT

d_gene: TRBD1
v_gene: TRBV11-2
abundance: -
j_gene: TRBJ2-5
CDR3aa: CASSPHRDRKWETQYF
CDR3nt: TGTGCCAGCAGCCCTCACCGGGACAGAAAGTGGGAGACCCAGTACTTC

d_gene: TRBD2
v_gene: TRBV12-3/TRBV12-4
abundance: once
j_gene: TRBJ2-1
CDR3aa: CASTRREHLFF
CDR3nt: TGTGCCAGCACGCGGCGGGAGCACTTGTTCTTC

d_gene: -
v_gene: TRBV12-3/TRBV12-4
abundance: -
j_gene: TRBJ1-1
CDR3aa: CASSPMEPRGAFF
CDR3nt: TGTGCCAGCAGTCCCATGGAACCCCGGGGAGCTTTCTTT

d_gene: TRBD2
v_gene: TRBV5-5
abundance: -
j_gene: TRBJ2-7
CDR3aa: CASSPILAGDWYEQYF
CDR3nt: TGTGCCAGCAGCCCTATTTTAGCGGGGGACTGGTACGAGCAGTACTTC

d_gene: TRBD2
v_gene: TRBV5-8
abundance: -
j_gene: TRBJ2-1
CDR3aa: CASSRGLAAYNEQFF
CDR3nt: TGTGCCAGCAGTCGGGGACTAGCAGCGTACAATGAGCAGTTCTTC

d_gene: TRBD1
v_gene: TRBV5-4
abundance: few
j_gene: TRBJ1-2
CDR3aa: CASSLQGARGGYTF
CDR3nt: TGTGCCAGCAGCTTACAGGGGGCGCGGGGAGGCTACACCTTC

d_gene: TRBD2
v_gene: TRBV5-6
abundance: -
j_gene: TRBJ2-2
CDR3aa: CASSLRREGITGELFF
CDR3nt: TGTGCCAGCAGCTTGAGGCGGGAGGGGATCACCGGGGAGCTGTTTTTT

d_gene: TRBD2
v_gene: TRBV29-1
abundance: -
j_gene: TRBJ2-7
CDR3aa: CSVRGGNSYEQYF
CDR3nt: TGCAGCGTTCGGGGGGGGAATTCCTACGAGCAGTACTTC

d_gene: TRBD1
v_gene: TRBV28
abundance: -
j_gene: TRBJ1-6
CDR3aa: CASRRQGRASPLHF
CDR3nt: TGTGCCAGCAGAAGACAGGGTAGGGCTTCACCCCTCCACTTT

d_gene: -
v_gene: TRBV3-1/TRBV3-2
abundance: -
j_gene: TRBJ1-5
CDR3aa: CASSHYSNQPQHF
CDR3nt: TGTGCCAGCAGCCACTATAGCAATCAGCCCCAGCATTTT

d_gene: TRBD1
v_gene: TRBV7-2
abundance: few
j_gene: TRBJ1-1
CDR3aa: CASRPNRGKDTEAFF
CDR3nt: TGTGCCAGCAGGCCCAACAGGGGTAAGGACACTGAAGCTTTCTTT

d_gene: -
v_gene: TRBV29-1
abundance: few
j_gene: TRBJ1-1
CDR3aa: CSAAIERFTEAFF
CDR3nt: TGCAGCGCCGCGATAGAAAGATTCACTGAAGCTTTCTTT

d_gene: TRBD2
v_gene: TRBV9
abundance: many
j_gene: TRBJ2-5
CDR3aa: CASSEGLAGGWQETQYF
CDR3nt: TGTGCCAGCAGCGAGGGACTAGCGGGAGGGTGGCAAGAGACCCAGTACTTC

d_gene: -
v_gene: TRBV7-9
abundance: few
j_gene: TRBJ2-3
CDR3aa: CASSLPGASGTDTQYF
CDR3nt: TGTGCCAGCAGCTTACCGGGTGCTAGCGGCACAGATACGCAGTATTTT

d_gene: -
v_gene: TRBV3-1/TRBV3-2
abundance: -
j_gene: TRBJ2-3
CDR3aa: CASSYGAGDTQYF
CDR3nt: TGTGCCAGCAGCTATGGGGCCGGGGATACGCAGTATTTT

d_gene: -
v_gene: TRBV3-1/TRBV3-2
abundance: -
j_gene: TRBJ1-4
CDR3aa: CASSHFRTGEKLFF
CDR3nt: TGTGCCAGCAGCCATTTCAGAACGGGTGAAAAACTGTTTTTT

d_gene: TRBD1
v_gene: TRBV2
abundance: -
j_gene: TRBJ2-7
CDR3aa: CASSLDRAGEQYF
CDR3nt: TGTGCCAGCAGTCTAGACAGGGCTGGCGAGCAGTACTTC

d_gene: -
v_gene: TRBV30
abundance: -
j_gene: TRBJ2-3
CDR3aa: CAWSPGGGSSTDTQYF
CDR3nt: TGTGCCTGGAGTCCTGGCGGAGGTTCTAGCACAGATACGCAGTATTTT

d_gene: -
v_gene: TRBV7-2
abundance: -
j_gene: TRBJ2-3
CDR3aa: CASSFLRTGLADTQYF
CDR3nt: TGTGCCAGCAGCTTTTTACGCACAGGCCTCGCAGATACGCAGTATTTT

d_gene: TRBD1
v_gene: TRBV19
abundance: -
j_gene: TRBJ1-5
CDR3aa: CASSPQDRGGNQPQHF
CDR3nt: TGTGCCAGTAGTCCCCAGGACAGGGGGGGTAATCAGCCCCAGCATTTT

d_gene: TRBD1
v_gene: TRBV12-3/TRBV12-4
abundance: -
j_gene: TRBJ1-2
CDR3aa: CASSPRTGGGYTF
CDR3nt: TGTGCCAGCAGCCCCAGGACAGGGGGAGGCTACACCTTC

d_gene: -
v_gene: TRBV11-2
abundance: -
j_gene: TRBJ2-1
CDR3aa: CASSSRGSDEQFF
CDR3nt: TGTGCCAGCAGTAGTCGGGGGTCCGATGAGCAGTTCTTC

d_gene: TRBD1
v_gene: TRBV30
abundance: few
j_gene: TRBJ1-5
CDR3aa: CACGDRTNQPQHF
CDR3nt: TGTGCCTGCGGGGACAGGACCAATCAGCCCCAGCATTTT

d_gene: -
v_gene: TRBV28
abundance: -
j_gene: TRBJ1-5
CDR3aa: CASSSPEEGNQPQHF
CDR3nt: TGTGCCAGCAGTTCCCCCGAGGAGGGCAATCAGCCCCAGCATTTT

d_gene: TRBD2
v_gene: TRBV19
abundance: -
j_gene: TRBJ2-5
CDR3aa: CASSTGTSRQETQYF
CDR3nt: TGTGCCAGTAGTACCGGGACTAGCAGGCAAGAGACCCAGTACTTC

d_gene: TRBD1
v_gene: TRBV5-6
abundance: -
j_gene: TRBJ2-5
CDR3aa: CASSGDRGETQYF
CDR3nt: TGTGCCAGCAGCGGGGACAGGGGGGAGACCCAGTACTTC

d_gene: -
v_gene: TRBV5-1
abundance: few
j_gene: TRBJ2-7
CDR3aa: CASSLEGQTYEQYF
CDR3nt: TGCGCCAGCAGCCTGGAGGGACAGACCTACGAGCAGTACTTC

d_gene: -
v_gene: TRBV6-6
abundance: few
j_gene: TRBJ1-5
CDR3aa: CASSFEANQPQHF
CDR3nt: TGTGCCAGCAGTTTCGAGGCGAATCAGCCCCAGCATTTT

d_gene: TRBD1
v_gene: TRBV3-1/TRBV3-2
abundance: -
j_gene: TRBJ2-7
CDR3aa: CASSRTGVEQYF
CDR3nt: TGTGCCAGCAGCCGAACAGGGGTCGAGCAGTACTTC

d_gene: TRBD1
v_gene: TRBV18
abundance: -
j_gene: TRBJ2-2
CDR3aa: CASSPPPGQGSGELFF
CDR3nt: TGTGCCAGCTCACCACCGCCGGGACAGGGATCCGGGGAGCTGTTTTTT

d_gene: -
v_gene: TRBV6-4
abundance: -
j_gene: TRBJ2-1
CDR3aa: CASSPGSANSYNEQFF
CDR3nt: TGTGCCAGCAGCCCGGGGTCAGCAAACTCCTACAATGAGCAGTTCTTC

d_gene: TRBD2
v_gene: TRBV5-1
abundance: -
j_gene: TRBJ2-1
CDR3aa: CASSDLAGGPLDEQFF
CDR3nt: TGCGCCAGCAGCGATCTAGCGGGAGGGCCCCTCGATGAGCAGTTCTTC